This TCR beta chain is drawn from a study of OX40 agonist ivuxolimab in advanced cancers. Findings and caveats of the study: The study observed clonal expansion of CD4+ and CD8+ blood T cells by week 6 at 0.1 to 3.0 mg/kg.

V lost 6 bases and J 8 bases, leaving 19 bases between the germline ends. The germline gives CDR1 SQVTM, CDR2 ANQGSEA. The CDR3 loop spans 13 amino acids. Turning to this clone: Its antigen is still unknown.

Some clones are missing from TCRdb's copy, which holds only in-frame ones; the method was immunoSEQ multiplex PCR. The sample contains roughly 58,000 clones, around 81% of which appear only once. The receptor comes from an adult with an advanced solid tumor such as melanoma, head and neck, liver or kidney cancer. The sample was CD4+ or CD8+ T cells sorted from blood, taken in a trial of the OX40 agonist ivuxolimab. V usage is TRBV29-1 and J usage is TRBJ1-2, with a possible D match to TRBD1 (5 bases). The DNA of the CDR3 is TGCAGCGTGAGGGGCAGGCTATCTCCCGGCTACACCTTC. It specifies CSVRGRLSPGYTF.